The rows below give T cell receptor beta chains drawn from one sample of a study of cytomegalovirus exposure and HLA in healthy donors. The protocol was immunoSEQ multiplex PCR, while the TCRdb copy is restricted to in-frame clones and leaves out a portion. The sample yields 200,000 to 250,000 clones, approximately 90% seen once. Sequencing was done on a sample of PBMCs. The receptors stem from a young woman in good health and CMV-seronegative. Each CDR3 is given with its conserved first and last residue. The D gene is left open where the match is weak. Clone sizes are given selectively: once, few, many, or a class where the clone is expanded.

J,D,V,size,DNA,CDR3
TRBJ1-1,TRBD1,TRBV6-5,NA,TGTGCCAGCAGCTTCAGGGGGCTTACTGAAGCTTTCTTT,CASSFRGLTEAFF
TRBJ1-4,TRBD1,TRBV9,NA,TGTGCCAGCAGTAGGACAGGGGATAATGAAAAACTGTTTTTT,CASSRTGDNEKLFF
TRBJ1-2,NA,TRBV10-2,NA,TGCGCCAGCCGGGTGGGGGGTGGCTACACCTTC,CASRVGGGYTF
TRBJ2-7,TRBD1,TRBV5-1,many,TGCGCCAGCAGCAGGGACAGTGTTTCCTACGAGCAGTACTTC,CASSRDSVSYEQYF
TRBJ1-1,NA,TRBV7-9,NA,TGTGCCAGCAGCTTTCTACAGAGGAACACTGAAGCTTTCTTT,CASSFLQRNTEAFF
TRBJ1-5,NA,TRBV27,NA,TGTGCCAGCAGTTTATCCGTGAATCAGCCCCAGCATTTT,CASSLSVNQPQHF
TRBJ1-3,NA,TRBV6-1,NA,TGTGCCAGCAGTGGAGTATTCCCGCGCTCTGGAAACACCATATATTTT,CASSGVFPRSGNTIYF
TRBJ2-1,NA,TRBV7-9,NA,TGTGCCAGCAGCTCCCAGGGTAGGTCGACAGCTTACAATGAGCAGTTCTTC,CASSSQGRSTAYNEQFF
TRBJ2-7,NA,TRBV7-9,NA,TGTGCCAGCATATCCGGGACATACTCCTACGAGCAGTACTTC,CASISGTYSYEQYF
TRBJ2-3,TRBD1,TRBV6-1,once,TGTGCCACCATACGACAGGGCGGAATAGATACGCAGTATTTT,CATIRQGGIDTQYF
TRBJ2-1,NA,TRBV27,NA,TGTGCCAGCAGTAACTTCTCTAGCCCTTTCTCCTACAATGAGCAGTTCTTC,CASSNFSSPFSYNEQFF
TRBJ2-2,NA,TRBV7-6,NA,TGTGCCAGCAGCTTGGGGCAGAACACCGGGGAGCTGTTTTTT,CASSLGQNTGELFF
TRBJ1-3,NA,TRBV6-1,NA,TGTGCCAGCAGTGAACAGGGGAGAGGAAACACCATATATTTT,CASSEQGRGNTIYF
TRBJ1-2,TRBD1,TRBV4-1,NA,TGCGCCAGCAGCCAGCCCGGGACAGTCTATGGCTACACCTTC,CASSQPGTVYGYTF
TRBJ2-5,NA,TRBV18,many,TGTGCCAGCTCCTTGCAGGGATTTGGCGTGGGGGAGACCCAGTACTTC,CASSLQGFGVGETQYF
TRBJ1-1,TRBD1,TRBV6-5,NA,TGTGCCAGCTCAGGGGACAGGATGGTAACTGAAGCTTTCTTT,CASSGDRMVTEAFF
TRBJ2-7,NA,TRBV30,few,TGTGCCTTGGGCTTCGGGGCCTACGAGCAGTACTTC,CALGFGAYEQYF
TRBJ2-5,TRBD2,TRBV9,once,TGTGCCAGCAGCGTAGCCAGCGGGAGCGGGGAGACCCAGTACTTC,CASSVASGSGETQYF
TRBJ1-1,NA,TRBV27,NA,TGTGCCAGCAGTTTACTGGGCCAGATGAACACTGAAGCTTTCTTT,CASSLLGQMNTEAFF
TRBJ1-6,TRBD1,TRBV6-6,once,TGTGCCAGCAGTTACTCGGACAGGGGGGATTATTCACCCCTCCACTTT,CASSYSDRGDYSPLHF
TRBJ2-1,TRBD2,TRBV5-6,NA,TGTGCCGGCAGCTTGGGTGAAATGAGGCTAGCGGGAGATGAGCAGTTCTTC,CAGSLGEMRLAGDEQFF
TRBJ2-7,NA,TRBV5-6,NA,TGTGCCAGCATGCGTGGGCCGTCCTACGAGCAGTACTTC,CASMRGPSYEQYF
TRBJ2-3,NA,TRBV9,NA,TGTGCCAGCAGCCCCCCCCCAAAATCCACAGATACGCAGTATTTT,CASSPPPKSTDTQYF
TRBJ2-5,NA,TRBV30,NA,TGTGCCTGGAGTCCTCGGAGGGGTCCCCCGTACCAAGAGACCCAGTACTTC,CAWSPRRGPPYQETQYF
TRBJ2-5,TRBD1,TRBV5-1,NA,TGCGCCAGCAGCTTGGTTGTCAGGGGGCGAAAAGAGACCCAGTACTTC,CASSLVVRGRKETQYF
TRBJ2-6,TRBD1,TRBV19,NA,TGTGCCAGTAGTACGGACAGGGGGCTGGCTGGGGCCAACGTCCTGACTTTC,CASSTDRGLAGANVLTF
TRBJ1-2,NA,TRBV5-1,few,TGCGCCAGCAGCTTGGAAGCATATGGCTACACCTTC,CASSLEAYGYTF
TRBJ2-5,NA,TRBV18,NA,TGTGCCAGCTCACCACCGGACCCTCGCCAGGGCCAAGAGACCCAGTACTTC,CASSPPDPRQGQETQYF
TRBJ2-7,TRBD2,TRBV27,NA,TGTGCCAGCAGTTTAAGGGGACTAGCGGGAGAGCCCTCCTACGAGCAGTACTTC,CASSLRGLAGEPSYEQYF
TRBJ2-5,NA,TRBV9,NA,TGTGCCAGCAGCGTAGGGAGGACAGTTTCGGGAGAGACCCAGTACTTC,CASSVGRTVSGETQYF
TRBJ2-1,NA,TRBV7-2,NA,TGTGCCAGCAGCTCTAGACGACGGGAGCAGTTCTTC,CASSSRRREQFF
TRBJ2-1,TRBD2,TRBV7-6,NA,TGTGCCAGCAGCTCCCGAGGAAGGACTAGCGGGAGTAGCGATGAGCAGTTCTTC,CASSSRGRTSGSSDEQFF
TRBJ1-1,NA,TRBV10-3,NA,TGTGCCATCACCGAACCCGAAAGGGGTTTCACTGAAGCTTTCTTT,CAITEPERGFTEAFF
TRBJ2-7,TRBD2,TRBV27,NA,TGTGCCAGCAGTTCTTCAGCGGGGCGATACTACGAGCAGTACTTC,CASSSSAGRYYEQYF
TRBJ2-1,NA,TRBV5-1,once,TGCGCCAGCAGCTTGAAAGGAGACGAGTCCTACAATGAGCAGTTCTTC,CASSLKGDESYNEQFF
TRBJ1-4,NA,TRBV5-1,NA,TGCGCCAGCAGCTTGGCCCGAACAGAGGGTAATGAAAAACTGTTTTTT,CASSLARTEGNEKLFF
TRBJ2-7,NA,TRBV5-1,NA,TGCGCCAGCAGCTTGGGCAGCCGAGGGCTCAGTTCCTACGAGCAGTACTTC,CASSLGSRGLSSYEQYF